The 30 T cell receptor beta chains below all came from one sample that was sequenced in a study of blood T cell repertoires in COVID-19. TCRdb's table, derived via immunoSEQ multiplex PCR, lists solely in-frame clones and lacks some. The sample has more than 95,000 clones; around 84% are singletons. The sequencing sample was made of peripheral blood. The receptors here all came from a man aged 55 to 70 with acute or convalescent COVID-19.

This clone was seen a few times. The chain is built from TRBV7-9 and TRBJ1-4; 7 bases match TRBD1. CDR3 length: 14 amino acids. Unmatched junction bases numbered 5, after V lost 2 bases and J lost 8 bases. CDR1 is SEHNR and CDR2 is FQNEAQ in the germline V gene (reference sequence). The chain's CDR3 is CASSLTQGIEKLFF. CDR3 nucleotide sequence: TGTGCCAGCAGCTTAACACAGGGGATAGAAAAACTGTTTTTT.

This rearrangement joins TRBV19 to TRBJ1-5; D gene unclear. V was clipped by 6 bases and J by 0 bases, with 12 bases between them. CDR1 LNHDA and CDR2 SQIVND come from the germline V gene (reference sequence). The CDR3 is 15 amino acids. CDR3 residues: CASRKSQISNQPQHF. The CDR3 DNA follows: TGTGCCAGTAGAAAATCACAGATTAGCAATCAGCCCCAGCATTTT.

The rearrangement joins TRBV5-6 to TRBJ2-1; 10 bases match TRBD2. The CDR3 totals 15 residues. V was pared by 4 bases and J by 9 bases, with 10 bases of the junction left unmatched. Germline V gene sequence: CDR1 SGHDT, CDR2 YYEEEE. In DNA, the CDR3 is TGTGCCAGCAGCCTGGGACTAGCGCGCTCCCCTGAGCAGTTCTTC. Amino acid sequence: CASSLGLARSPEQFF. Based on the CDR3 plus reference TRBV5-6 and TRBJ2-1, the full variable domain is DAGVTQSPTHLIKTRGQQVTLRCSPKSGHDTVSWYQQALGQGPQFIFQYYEEEERQRGNFPDRFSGHQFPNYSSELNVNALLLGDSALYLCASSLGLARSPEQFFGPGTRLTVL.

This CDR3 reads CASSLVPRSNEQFF. Written as DNA, the CDR3 is TGCGCCAGCAGCTTGGTTCCACGGTCCAATGAGCAGTTCTTC. The chain has TRBV5-1 and TRBJ2-1, with D hard to call. The CDR3 is made up of 14 amino acids. V was trimmed by 0 bases and J by 6 bases, leaving 10 bases between them. Germline V gene sequence: CDR1 SGHRS, CDR2 YFSETQ.

The chain employs TRBV30 and TRBJ1-6; the match to TRBD1 covers 7 bases. This CDR3 is 16 amino acids long. Germline V gene sequence: CDR1 GTSNPN, CDR2 SVGIG (reference sequence). J gave up 3 bases and V 2 bases, and 7 bases lay outside the gene matches. In nucleotides, the CDR3 is TGTGCCTGGAGTTGGGGACAGAATTACTATAATTCACCCCTCCACTTT. It encodes CAWSWGQNYYNSPLHF.

V usage is TRBV6-2 or TRBV6-3 and J usage is TRBJ2-7, with TRBD2 identical over 9 bases. Germline assignment: CDR1 MNHEY and CDR2 SVGEGT. Trimming at V came to 3 bases and at J to 4 bases, leaving 4 bases not matched to a gene. The CDR3 spans 14 residues. The chain's CDR3 is CASSYGLAGYEQYF. In nucleotides, the CDR3 is TGTGCCAGCAGTTATGGTCTAGCGGGATACGAGCAGTACTTC.

This rearrangement joins TRBV28 to TRBJ1-2; tentative D call: TRBD1 (6 bases). From germline, CDR1 is MDHEN and CDR2 SYDVKM. Trimming removed 6 bases at V and 4 bases at J, with 15 bases between. The CDR3 length is 14 residues. The CDR3 nucleotides are TGTGCCAGCAGCTCTCCCATCAGGGGCTATGGCTACACCTTC. Its protein product is CASSSPIRGYGYTF.

V gene TRBV29-1 combines with J gene TRBJ2-3; 9 positions agree with TRBD1. The trim removed 3 bases at V and 5 bases at J, leaving 3 bases unmatched. The CDR3 runs to 13 residues. CDR1 is SQVTM, CDR2 ANQGSEA, per germline. CDR3 loop: CSVDPTGGDTQYF. The CDR3 coding sequence is TGCAGCGTTGATCCGACAGGGGGAGATACGCAGTATTTT.

V usage is TRBV19 and J usage is TRBJ1-5; 7 nucleotides align to TRBD1. This CDR3 is built from 15 residues. Germline trimming cut 9 bases from V and 7 bases from J; bases unmatched to any gene: 15. The germline V gene has CDR1 LNHDA and CDR2 SQIVND (reference sequence). The CDR3 sequence is CASTSREPGGQPQHF. In DNA, the CDR3 is TGTGCCAGCACCAGCAGGGAACCAGGGGGGCAGCCCCAGCATTTT.

The gene calls are TRBV5-6 and TRBJ2-5; tentatively, D is TRBD2 (5 bases). The CDR3 loop spans 15 amino acids. Germline values: CDR1 SGHDT, CDR2 YYEEEE. Trimming pared 1 base from V and 2 bases from J, leaving 12 bases between. The CDR3 region is CASSLRGYIQETQYF. In DNA form, the CDR3 reads TGTGCCAGCAGCTTGCGGGGTTATATTCAAGAGACCCAGTACTTC.

This chain uses TRBV2 with TRBJ1-2; 10 nucleotides line up with TRBD1. The V gene end was trimmed by 5 bases and the J gene end by 6 bases; junction bases not matched to a gene: 12. This CDR3 is built from 16 residues. Looked up from germline, CDR1 is SNHLY and CDR2 is FYNNEI. CDR3 amino acids: CASSPQLGTGVDGYTF. Here the CDR3 DNA reads TGTGCCAGCAGTCCTCAGCTCGGGACAGGGGTGGATGGCTACACCTTC.

The chain links TRBV5-4 to TRBJ1-2; 8 nucleotides line up with TRBD1. V was pared by 4 bases and J by 8 bases, with 16 bases of the junction left unmatched. The CDR3 covers 16 residues. Germline values: CDR1 SGHNT, CDR2 YYREEE (reference sequence). In DNA form, the CDR3 reads TGTGCCAGCAGCCCCCAGACAGGGGCCGCCGGTGGGGGCTACACCTTC. Translating it yields CASSPQTGAAGGGYTF.

The chain is built from TRBV12-3 or TRBV12-4 and TRBJ2-5; TRBD1 agrees at 8 bases. With 6 bases clipped from V and 4 bases from J, the junction kept 4 bases outside the gene matches. CDR3 length equals 13 residues. CDR3 region: CASRPTGGETQYF. In nucleotides, the CDR3 is TGTGCCAGCAGACCAACAGGGGGAGAGACCCAGTACTTC.

This chain joins TRBV10-2 and TRBJ1-2; 8 positions agree with TRBD1. V was pared by 7 bases and J by 3 bases, with 7 bases of the junction left unmatched. This CDR3 is built from 14 residues. Germline loops: CDR1 WSHSY, CDR2 SAAADI. The DNA for the CDR3 is TGCGCCAGCACGCAGGCAGGGGGCTACTATGGCTACACCTTC. Translation: CASTQAGGYYGYTF.

The rearrangement links TRBV2 to TRBJ1-4; no clear D. The CDR3 spans 13 residues. The V gene lost 5 bases and the J gene lost 5 bases, with 9 bases spanning the gap. Germline CDR1 reads SNHLY; CDR2 reads FYNNEI. CDR3 DNA sequence: TGTGCCAGCAGTTACTTCCCAAATGAAAAACTGTTTTTT. Protein: CASSYFPNEKLFF.

The chain couples TRBV19 to TRBJ2-2, with D possibly TRBD1 on 5 matching bases. In germline, CDR1 is LNHDA, CDR2 SQIVND (reference sequence). This CDR3 is built from 16 residues. The V end was cut by 3 bases, the J end by 6 bases, with 17 bases between. This CDR3 is CASSILGAASAGELFF. CDR3 DNA: TGTGCCAGTAGTATTTTAGGGGCGGCCTCGGCCGGGGAGCTGTTTTTT.

A word on this clone: This sample includes further DNA sequences coding for the same CDR3. The chain employs TRBV7-2 and TRBJ2-7, with a weak D call TRBD1 (5 bases). Trimming cost V 5 bases and J 1 base, with 15 bases left between them. Per the germline V gene, CDR1 is SGHTA and CDR2 is FQGNSA. There are 15 residues in the CDR3. CDR3 amino acids: CASSLIIDSSYEQYV. The CDR3 coding sequence is TGTGCCAGCAGCCTAATAATCGACAGTTCCTACGAGCAGTACGTC.

This clone was seen once. This chain joins TRBV24-1 and TRBJ2-3; the D gene is possibly TRBD1 (5 bases). V lost 4 bases, J lost 7 bases, and 8 bases lay in between. There are 12 residues in the CDR3. Germline lookup yields CDR1 KGHDR and CDR2 SFDVKD. In DNA, the CDR3 is TGTGCCACCAGTGAAGACAGTAATACGCAGTATTTT. It encodes CATSEDSNTQYF.

The chain carries TRBV24-1 and TRBJ1-2, with 7 bases matching TRBD1. Losses at the gene ends were 4 bases for V and 6 bases for J; bases not matched to a gene: 16. Germline CDR1 reads KGHDR; CDR2 reads SFDVKD. The CDR3 spans 17 residues. Here the CDR3 DNA reads TGTGCCACCAGTGACCCCTCTAACAGGGGTGCGATCGATGGCTACACCTTC. Translated, it gives CATSDPSNRGAIDGYTF.

V is TRBV28 and J is TRBJ1-5, with 7 bases that match TRBD1. In germline, CDR1 is MDHEN, CDR2 SYDVKM. This CDR3 is built from 15 residues. V dropped 2 bases and J dropped 5; count of bases not matched to a gene: 6. DNA for the CDR3: TGTGCCAGCAGTTTAATAGGGGGCGTACATCAGCCCCAGCATTTT. Its protein is CASSLIGGVHQPQHF.

This chain links TRBV28 with TRBJ1-1; D uncertain. CDR3 size: 11 residues. Trimming stripped 9 bases from V and 8 bases from J, with 13 bases between. Germline V gene sequence: CDR1 MDHEN, CDR2 SYDVKM. This CDR3 is CARRESSEAFF. The CDR3 region has the DNA TGTGCCAGACGAGAAAGCTCGGAAGCTTTCTTT.

As concerns this clone: Just one base apart from a much larger clone, this may be a read error. V and J are TRBV7-9 and TRBJ2-5; D unresolved. Trimming removed 5 bases from V and 2 bases from J, with 3 bases in between. Germline CDR1 SEHNR, CDR2 FQNEAQ (reference sequence). The CDR3 runs 11 residues. CDR3 nucleotide sequence: TGTGCCAGCAGCCCTCAAGAGACCCAGTACTTC. This encodes CASSPQETQYF.

The chain employs TRBV11-2 and TRBJ2-3, with 7 bases matching TRBD1. V was pared by 4 bases and J by 3 bases, with 4 bases of the junction left unmatched. CDR1 is SGHAT and CDR2 is FQNNGV in the germline V gene. CDR3 length equals 14 residues. CDR3 loop: CASSYRQGTDTQYF. CDR3 DNA: TGTGCCAGCAGCTACCGACAGGGAACAGATACGCAGTATTTT.

The chain links TRBV5-1 to TRBJ2-2; a possible D gene is TRBD2 (6 bases). The germline V gene has CDR1 SGHRS and CDR2 YFSETQ. This CDR3 has 15 amino acids. Trimming left V 5 bases short and J 0 bases short, with 11 bases between. CDR3 sequence: CASSYGGPNTGELFF. CDR3 DNA: TGCGCCAGCAGTTACGGGGGACCGAACACCGGGGAGCTGTTTTTT.

J is TRBJ2-2 and V is TRBV6-2 or TRBV6-3, with TRBD1 matching over 9 bases. This CDR3 is built from 15 residues. With V trimmed by 5 bases and J by 5 bases, 6 bases remained unmatched. Germline-derived CDR1 and CDR2 are MNHEY and SVGEGT. The CDR3 nucleotides are TGTGCCAGCAGTACCCGGGACAGGGCTACCGGGGAGCTGTTTTTT. It specifies CASSTRDRATGELFF.

The V call is TRBV5-4, the J call TRBJ2-5; TRBD2 might be the D (6 bases). This CDR3 comprises 18 residues. The ends were cut back, 4 bases at V and 3 bases at J, with 25 bases in the middle. The germline V gene encodes CDR1 SGHNT and CDR2 YYREEE (reference sequence). The CDR3 is CASSAAGGRRLGEETQYF. The CDR3 bases are TGTGCCAGCAGCGCAGCCGGGGGTCGAAGGCTAGGTGAAGAGACCCAGTACTTC.

This chain joins TRBV28 and TRBJ2-5; TRBD1 matches 9 bases. The V gene's germline CDR1 is MDHEN and CDR2 SYDVKM. V lost 8 bases, J lost 2 bases, and 12 bases stayed unmatched. The CDR3 spans 16 residues. CDR3 nucleotides: TGTGCCAGCGAGTCAGCCGGGACAGGGAATCAAGAGACCCAGTACTTC. This translates into CASESAGTGNQETQYF.

The chain recombines TRBV24-1 with TRBJ2-5; D is ambiguous. In germline, CDR1 is KGHDR, CDR2 SFDVKD. The CDR3 runs 13 residues. Trimming shortened V by 9 bases and J by 2 bases, and 12 bases separated the two germline ends. In DNA form, the CDR3 reads TGTGCCACCGGTCGGTCTTCACAAGAGACCCAGTACTTC. Translation gives CATGRSSQETQYF.

This clone was seen once. The chain uses TRBV3-1 (or the pseudogene TRBV3-2) and TRBJ2-7; a weak D match, TRBD2 (6 bases). The V gene lost 1 base and the J gene lost 2 bases, with 9 bases spanning the gap. Germline CDR1 LGHDT, CDR2 YNNKEL (reference sequence). There are 14 residues in the CDR3. The CDR3: CASSQAGGTYEQYF. DNA for the CDR3: TGTGCCAGCAGCCAAGCCGGGGGAACCTACGAGCAGTACTTC.

The V and J genes are TRBV29-1 and TRBJ1-1, with D maybe TRBD1 (6 bases). V was shortened by 5 bases and J by 10 bases, with 20 bases between the two germline ends. There are 13 residues in the CDR3. Germline CDR1 is SQVTM and CDR2 is ANQGSEA. CDR3 DNA: TGCAGCGTTACTCAAACAGGGTCTGAATTAGCTTTCTTT. Translated: CSVTQTGSELAFF. The full variable domain, in which reference TRBV29-1 and TRBJ1-1 provide the parts outside the CDR3, is SAVISQKPSRDICQRGTSLTIQCQVDSQVTMMFWYRQQPGQSLTLIATANQGSEATYESGFVIDKFPISRPNLTFSTLTVSNMSPEDSSIYLCSVTQTGSELAFFGQGTRLTVV.